One sample yielded the 9 T cell receptor beta chains listed below, sequenced in a study of T-cell reconstitution after alpha-beta-depleted transplantation in children. Preparation of the TCRbeta library used unique molecular identifiers. TCRdb analysed the PCR reads with MiXCR anew, one entry per CDR3 protein. The data show about 110,000 distinct CDR3 sequences, 10% seen once. The sequencing here drew on PBMCs from the stem cell graft donor, taken from the stem cell graft. Receptors originate from a human donor who donated a stem cell graft to a child with acute lymphoblastic leukemia.

This clonotype was observed many times. J is TRBJ2-3 and V is TRBV7-2; possible D gene TRBD1, 6 bases. This CDR3 comprises 12 residues. CDR1 is SGHTA and CDR2 is FQGNSA in the germline V gene. CDR3 sequence: CVVGALTDTQYF. The CDR3 DNA is TGTGTTGTGGGGGCCCTCACAGATACGCAGTATTTT.

This clonotype was counted at least ten times. V is TRBV24-1 and J is TRBJ2-1; D tentatively reads TRBD1 or TRBD2 (5 bases each). V lost 5 bases, J lost 0 bases, and 13 bases lay in between. CDR3 length equals 16 residues. The germline gives CDR1 KGHDR, CDR2 SFDVKD. The CDR3 region is CATSGFEGSSYNEQFF. The CDR3 coding sequence is TGTGCCACCAGTGGGTTTGAGGGGAGCTCCTACAATGAGCAGTTCTTC.

Many counts were recorded for this clonotype. The genes are TRBV7-8 and TRBJ1-3, with 9 bases matching TRBD1. CDR1 SGHVS and CDR2 FQNEAQ come from the germline V gene. The CDR3 totals 16 residues. The ends lost 5 bases at V and 2 bases at J; junction bases unmatched: 7. The DNA for the CDR3 is TGTGCCAGCAGCCCCGGGACAGGGCTGGCTGGAAACACCATATATTTT. It yields the protein CASSPGTGLAGNTIYF.

This clonotype is a singleton in its sample. The V call is TRBV20-1, the J call TRBJ1-1, with D uncertain. CDR3 length: 13 amino acids. V lost 0 bases and J 0 bases, leaving 5 bases between the germline ends. Germline lookup yields CDR1 DFQATT and CDR2 SNEGSKA (reference sequence). The CDR3 sequence is CSARETVNTEAFF. The DNA of the CDR3 is TGCAGTGCTAGAGAAACAGTGAACACTGAAGCTTTCTTT.

This clonotype was observed at least ten times. This chain links TRBV7-9 with TRBJ2-7; 10 nucleotides agree with TRBD1. The CDR3 spans 15 residues. Unmatched junction bases numbered 7, after V lost 6 bases and J lost 2 bases. Germline values: CDR1 SEHNR, CDR2 FQNEAQ (reference sequence). The CDR3, as DNA: TGTGCCAGCAGACAATTGACAGGGGGCACCTACGAGCAGTACTTC. This codes for CASRQLTGGTYEQYF.

The gene calls are TRBV20-1 and TRBJ1-1, with 11 nucleotides matching TRBD1. After removal of 7 bases from V and 3 bases from J, the junction contained 10 bases not matched to a gene. This CDR3 is 15 amino acids long. In germline, CDR1 is DFQATT, CDR2 SNEGSKA (reference sequence). The CDR3 DNA sequence: TGCAGTGTAGACCGGGACAGGGGGGCTTACACTGAAGCTTTCTTT. Its translation is CSVDRDRGAYTEAFF.

There are many counts of this clonotype. The CDR3 reads CASSPQVTEAFF. CDR3 nucleotide sequence: TGTGCCAGCAGCCCTCAAGTCACTGAAGCTTTCTTT. The rearrangement joins TRBV7-2 to TRBJ1-1; D remains ambiguous. This CDR3 has 12 residues. Germline CDR1 and CDR2: SGHTA and FQGNSA. The V end was cut by 5 bases, the J end by 4 bases, with 8 bases between.

This chain connects TRBV7-9 to TRBJ2-1; perhaps TRBD2 as D (6 bases). This CDR3 comprises 17 residues. Germline CDR1 SEHNR, CDR2 FQNEAQ (reference sequence). V dropped 0 bases and J dropped 0 bases, with 12 bases sitting between them. The CDR3 sequence is CASSLARGSGSYNEQFF. The CDR3 nucleotides are TGTGCCAGCAGCTTAGCGCGCGGTAGCGGCTCCTACAATGAGCAGTTCTTC.

Ten or more counts support this clonotype. V and J are TRBV6-2 or TRBV6-3 and TRBJ2-5; possibly TRBD2 for D (5 bases). V was clipped by 2 bases and J by 2 bases, with 21 bases between them. The CDR3 contains 18 residues. Germline CDR1 MNHEY, CDR2 SVGEGT. The CDR3 DNA sequence: TGTGCCAGCAGTTACGAGGCAGGTGGTACGGGAATTCAAGAGACCCAGTACTTC. This translates into CASSYEAGGTGIQETQYF.